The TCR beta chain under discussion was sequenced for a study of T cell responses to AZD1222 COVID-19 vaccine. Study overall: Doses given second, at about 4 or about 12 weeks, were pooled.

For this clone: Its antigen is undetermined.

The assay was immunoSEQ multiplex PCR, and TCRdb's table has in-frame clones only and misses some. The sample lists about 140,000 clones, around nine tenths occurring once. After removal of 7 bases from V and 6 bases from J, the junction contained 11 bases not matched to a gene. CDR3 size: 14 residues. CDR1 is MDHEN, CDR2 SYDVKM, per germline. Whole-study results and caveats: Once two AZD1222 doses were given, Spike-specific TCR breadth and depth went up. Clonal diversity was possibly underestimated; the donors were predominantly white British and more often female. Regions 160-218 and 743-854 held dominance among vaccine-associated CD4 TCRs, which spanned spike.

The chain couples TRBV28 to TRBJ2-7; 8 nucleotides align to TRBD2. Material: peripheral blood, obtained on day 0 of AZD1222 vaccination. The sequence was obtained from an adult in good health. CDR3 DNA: TGTGCCAGCACCGGGAGGGCCGTGTTGGGCGAGCAGTACTTC. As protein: CASTGRAVLGEQYF.